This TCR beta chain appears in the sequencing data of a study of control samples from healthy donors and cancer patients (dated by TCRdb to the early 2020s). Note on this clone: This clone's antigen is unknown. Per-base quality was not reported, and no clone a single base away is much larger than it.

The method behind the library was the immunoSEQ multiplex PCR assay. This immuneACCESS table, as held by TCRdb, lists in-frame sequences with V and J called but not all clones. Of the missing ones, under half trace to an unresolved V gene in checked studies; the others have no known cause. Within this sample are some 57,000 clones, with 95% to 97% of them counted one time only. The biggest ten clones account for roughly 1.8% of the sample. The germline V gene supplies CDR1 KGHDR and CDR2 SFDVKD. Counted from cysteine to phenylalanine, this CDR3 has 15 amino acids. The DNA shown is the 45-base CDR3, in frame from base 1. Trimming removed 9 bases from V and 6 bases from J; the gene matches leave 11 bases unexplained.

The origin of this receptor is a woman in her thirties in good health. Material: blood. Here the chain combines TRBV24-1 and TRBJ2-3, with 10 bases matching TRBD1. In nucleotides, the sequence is TGTGCCACCGGGGCACGGACAGGGGGTGGCGATACGCAGTATTTT. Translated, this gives CATGARTGGGDTQYF.